These 21 T cell receptor beta chains came from one sample sequenced in a study of a mutant IDH1 vaccine in newly diagnosed glioma. The repertoire was sequenced with immunoSEQ multiplex PCR; TCRdb's copy has only in-frame clones and lacks some. The table lists around 56,000 clones, roughly 80% of them singletons. Time point reported: week 5, during vaccination. Each vaccine dose was 300 ug of mutant IDH1 20-mer peptide, with topical imiquimod. Antigen specificity for these receptors is unknown. Sequences were derived from PBMCs, sampled from a glioma patient whose treatment included an IDH1 peptide vaccine. The receptors derive from a woman younger than 30 with glioma. Some clones in this sample may be carry-over from other donors' samples.

The CDR3 sequence is CASRRRTEAFF. CDR3 bases: TGCGCCAGCAGACGGAGGACTGAAGCTTTCTTT. The chain employs TRBV23-1 and TRBJ1-1; no reliable D call. TRBV23-1 has ORF status, its function being uncertain. The CDR3 has 11 amino acids. V was pared by 6 bases and J by 5 bases, with 7 bases between.

The CDR3 region has the DNA TGTGCCAGCAGCTTTATAACAGGGCCCTACGAGCAGTACTTC. Amino acid sequence: CASSFITGPYEQYF. V is TRBV7-9 and J is TRBJ2-7, with D possibly matching TRBD1 (6 bases). V was clipped by 3 bases and J by 2 bases, with 11 bases between them. Germline CDR1 SEHNR, CDR2 FQNEAQ (reference sequence). There are 14 residues in the CDR3.

The genes are TRBV6-5 and TRBJ1-3, with 10 bases identical to TRBD1. Germline CDR1 and CDR2: MNHEY and SVGAGI. This CDR3 contains 15 residues. With 6 bases clipped from V and 6 bases from J, the junction kept 8 bases outside the gene matches. DNA for the CDR3: TGTGCCAGCAGGGGTCGGGACAGGGGAATAAACACCATATATTTT. This codes for CASRGRDRGINTIYF.

J is TRBJ2-7 and V is TRBV27; TRBD1 aligns across 9 bases. The CDR3 covers 12 residues. Trimming cost V 10 bases and J 4 bases; bases outside gene matches: 5. The germline CDR1 and CDR2 sequences are MNHEY and SMNVEV (reference sequence). CDR3 amino acids: CAIGTGTYEQYF. CDR3 in DNA: TGTGCCATCGGGACAGGGACGTACGAGCAGTACTTC.

The CDR3 protein is CASTHKPGQGWYEQYF. CDR3 coding DNA: TGCGCCAGCACACACAAACCGGGACAGGGGTGGTACGAGCAGTACTTC. V and J are TRBV10-1 and TRBJ2-7; the match to TRBD1 covers 10 bases. From germline, CDR1 is WNHNN and CDR2 SYGVQD (reference sequence). This CDR3 contains 16 residues. Trimming took 7 bases from V and 4 from J; bases not matched to a gene: 13.

The V call is TRBV14, the J call TRBJ2-3; D is uncertain. This CDR3 has 11 residues. The germline V gene has CDR1 SGHDN and CDR2 FVKESK. The V gene lost 4 bases and the J gene lost 6 bases, with 5 bases spanning the gap. The CDR3 nucleotides are TGTGCCAGCAGCCTCGCCGATACGCAGTATTTT. Residues: CASSLADTQYF.

CDR3 DNA: TGTGCCAGTAGTATAGTTACGCAAGAGACCCAGTACTTC. It encodes CASSIVTQETQYF. The chain links TRBV19 to TRBJ2-5; D is unresolved. This CDR3 has 13 residues. V was trimmed by 1 base and J by 2 bases, leaving 5 bases between them. Germline V gene lookup returns CDR1 LNHDA and CDR2 SQIVND (reference sequence).

The chain couples TRBV4-1 to TRBJ2-3, with TRBD1 matching over 8 bases. The V gene end was trimmed by 4 bases and the J gene end by 3 bases; junction bases not matched to a gene: 6. CDR3 length: 15 amino acids. Per germline, CDR1 MGHRA and CDR2 YSYEKL. The DNA for the CDR3 is TGCGCCAGCAGCCCCCTGGACAGGGAGACAGATACGCAGTATTTT. Translating it yields CASSPLDRETDTQYF.

The V gene is TRBV5-8, the J gene TRBJ1-5; D is ambiguous. V gave up 7 bases and J gave up 7 bases, with 15 bases separating them. There are 13 residues in the CDR3. The germline CDR1 and CDR2 sequences are SGHTS and YDEGEE. The CDR3 is CASGARGRQPQHF. DNA for the CDR3: TGTGCCAGCGGAGCACGAGGACGGCAGCCCCAGCATTTT. The variable domain in full, completed from reference TRBV5-8 and TRBJ1-5, reads EAGVTQSPTHLIKTRGQQATLRCSPISGHTSVYWYQQALGLGLQFLLWYDEGEERNRGNFPPRFSGRQFPNYSSELNVNALELEDSALYLCASGARGRQPQHFGDGTRLSIL.

The CDR3 DNA sequence: TGCGCCAGCACCGGCGGGGACAGGGGAAACATCTACGAGCAGTACTTC. Translating gives CASTGGDRGNIYEQYF. This chain links TRBV4-1 with TRBJ2-7, with 10 bases that match TRBD1. This CDR3 is built from 16 residues. Trimming at V came to 7 bases and at J to 3 bases, leaving 12 bases not matched to a gene. From germline, CDR1 is MGHRA and CDR2 YSYEKL.

A remark on this clone: At one end, the junction sequence differs from germline, possibly due to a read error. This sequence joins TRBV29-1 and TRBJ2-1; D gene unclear. The CDR3 covers 11 residues. CDR1 is SQVTM and CDR2 is ANQGSEA in the germline V gene. The CDR3 DNA follows: TGCAGCGTTGAAGACGGGCTATTGCTGGTCTTC. Its translation: CSVEDGLLLVF.

The chain carries TRBV4-2 and TRBJ2-1; 8 bases are a match to TRBD2. Trimming took 3 bases from V and 7 from J; bases not matched to a gene: 11. CDR3 length equals 16 residues. Germline CDR1 is LGHNA and CDR2 is YNFKEQ. The CDR3 protein is CASSQSRGGMENEQFF. The CDR3, as DNA: TGTGCCAGCAGCCAGAGTCGGGGGGGCATGGAGAATGAGCAGTTCTTC.

The V gene is TRBV30, the J gene TRBJ1-1, with no clear D. The CDR3 has 14 residues. Germline V gene sequence: CDR1 GTSNPN, CDR2 SVGIG (reference sequence). V lost 0 bases and J lost 11, with 19 bases in between. For the CDR3, the DNA is TGTGCCTGGAGTGTATATGGCCCCAGACATGGGGCTTTCTTT. Translating gives CAWSVYGPRHGAFF.

This rearrangement joins TRBV7-2 to TRBJ1-5; D is ambiguous. CDR1 and CDR2 from the germline V gene are SGHTA and FQGNSA. The CDR3 loop spans 13 amino acids. Trimming removed 4 bases from V and 12 bases from J, with 16 bases in between. The CDR3 loop is CASSSAVPGVQHF. The CDR3 DNA follows: TGTGCCAGCAGCTCAGCGGTCCCCGGGGTCCAGCATTTT.

This clone was observed once. The gene calls are TRBV6-1 and TRBJ2-3; D remains unclear. Looked up from germline, CDR1 is MNHNS and CDR2 is SASEGT. V was pared by 0 bases and J by 0 bases, with 10 bases between. This CDR3 is built from 16 residues. The CDR3 bases are TGTGCCAGCAGTGAAGCGGGCAGACTCAGCACAGATACGCAGTATTTT. It yields the protein CASSEAGRLSTDTQYF.

This chain uses TRBV12-5 with TRBJ2-7; possibly TRBD1 for D (7 bases). Trimming shortened V by 5 bases and J by 4 bases, and 15 bases separated the two germline ends. The length of the CDR3 is 14 residues. Germline CDR1 LGHNT, CDR2 FRNRAP. CDR3 DNA: TGTGCTAGTGGTCCCTTCAGGGGGAGGTACGAGCAGTACTTC. Residues: CASGPFRGRYEQYF.

This chain uses TRBV7-2 with TRBJ2-3; 9 nucleotides agree with TRBD1. The CDR3 covers 15 residues. From germline, CDR1 is SGHTA and CDR2 FQGNSA. V shed 5 bases, J shed 4 bases, and the junction held 7 bases outside the gene matches. CDR3 in amino acids: CASSPRQGVADTQYF. The CDR3 region has the DNA TGTGCCAGCAGCCCCCGACAGGGGGTGGCAGATACGCAGTATTTT.

The rearrangement uses TRBV5-1 and TRBJ1-3; no reliable D call. Germline V gene sequence: CDR1 SGHRS, CDR2 YFSETQ. There are 13 residues in the CDR3. With 5 bases removed from V and 0 bases from J, the gap between germline ends came to 6 bases. The chain's CDR3 is CASRLGSGNTIYF. The DNA of the CDR3 is TGCGCCAGCAGACTCGGCTCTGGAAACACCATATATTTT.

The gene calls are TRBV5-1 and TRBJ1-1; D call uncertain. CDR1 and CDR2 from the germline V gene are SGHRS and YFSETQ. The V and J ends lost 0 bases and 0 bases respectively, with 9 bases between them. There are 15 residues in the CDR3. CDR3 in amino acids: CASSLVPEMNTEAFF. The DNA of the CDR3 is TGCGCCAGCAGCTTGGTTCCAGAGATGAACACTGAAGCTTTCTTT.

The chain has TRBV6-6 and TRBJ2-6, with 9 bases fitting TRBD1. This CDR3 has 16 amino acids. The germline V gene encodes CDR1 MNHNY and CDR2 SVGAGI (reference sequence). V gave up 4 bases and J gave up 3 bases; unmatched junction bases: 4. DNA of the CDR3: TGTGCCAGCAGTTTACAGGGGGCGGTTGGGGCCAACGTCCTGACTTTC. Translation gives CASSLQGAVGANVLTF.

Only a few counts were recorded for this clone. The CDR3 DNA sequence: TGTGCCAGCAATGAGACTGCCGACAAGACCCAGTACTTC. It yields the protein CASNETADKTQYF. The chain joins TRBV2 to TRBJ2-5; no firm D call. Per germline, CDR1 SNHLY and CDR2 FYNNEI. This CDR3 region has 13 residues. V was clipped by 7 bases and J by 6 bases, with 15 bases between them.